These 14 T cell receptor beta chains came from one sample sequenced in a study of OX40 agonist ivuxolimab in advanced cancers. TCRdb's table, derived via immunoSEQ multiplex PCR, lists solely in-frame clones and lacks some. The data contain over 90,000 clones, less than 95% of them seen just once; the ten biggest clones take up around 0.17%. Source: CD4+ or CD8+ T cells sorted from blood, taken in a trial of the OX40 agonist ivuxolimab. The origin of the receptors is an adult with an advanced solid tumor such as melanoma, head and neck, liver or kidney cancer.

This clone was counted a few times. CDR3 nucleotide sequence: TGTGCCAGCCACCAGGGGCGAAATTCACCCCTCCACTTT. Encoded protein: CASHQGRNSPLHF. The chain joins TRBV6-5 to TRBJ1-6; maybe TRBD1 (6 bases). V was pared by 8 bases and J by 7 bases, with 12 bases between. Germline-derived CDR1 and CDR2 are MNHEY and SVGAGI. This CDR3 has 13 amino acids.

The chain recombines TRBV9 with TRBJ2-3, with 7 bases that match TRBD2. The junction had 2 bases not matched to a gene; V was cut back by 1 base and J by 3 bases. Germline lookup yields CDR1 SGDLS and CDR2 YYNGEE. CDR3 length: 14 residues. The CDR3 sequence: CASSVTSVTDTQYF. The CDR3 bases are TGTGCCAGCAGCGTAACTAGCGTGACAGATACGCAGTATTTT.

The chain has TRBV7-2 and TRBJ2-7; D is tentatively TRBD1 or TRBD2 (6 bases each). CDR1 and CDR2 from the germline V gene are SGHTA and FQGNSA. Trimming removed 5 bases at V and 1 base at J, with 18 bases between. This CDR3 region has 16 residues. DNA for the CDR3: TGTGCCAGCAGCCCCTCCTGGGGGGCGGATTCCTACGAGCAGTACTTC. Translated, it gives CASSPSWGADSYEQYF. The entire variable domain, with the rest obtained from reference TRBV7-2 and TRBJ2-7, is as follows: GAGVSQSPSNKVTEKGKDVELRCDPISGHTALYWYRQSLGQGLEFLIYFQGNSAPDKSGLPSDRFSAERTGGSVSTLTIQRTQQEDSAVYLCASSPSWGADSYEQYFGPGTRLTVT.

The chain joins TRBV10-2 to TRBJ2-7; TRBD1 matches 9 bases. J was trimmed by 6 bases and V by 1 base; bases with no gene match: 4. The CDR3 spans 14 residues. Per germline, CDR1 WSHSY and CDR2 SAAADI. The CDR3 sequence: CASSEWGQGREQYF. In DNA form, the CDR3 reads TGCGCCAGCAGTGAGTGGGGACAGGGACGCGAGCAGTACTTC.

The chain joins TRBV10-2 to TRBJ1-1; D unclear. Germline CDR1 is WSHSY and CDR2 is SAAADI. The CDR3 contains 13 residues. Trimming shortened V by 0 bases and J by 6 bases, and 8 bases separated the two germline ends. CDR3 in amino acids: CASSESGIAEAFF. Written as DNA, the CDR3 is TGCGCCAGCAGTGAGTCGGGGATAGCTGAAGCTTTCTTT.

This CDR3 reads CASRQTGGATGELFF. The CDR3 DNA follows: TGCGCCAGCAGACAAACAGGGGGCGCGACCGGGGAGCTGTTTTTT. The J gene is TRBJ2-2, the V gene TRBV4-1; 9 positions agree with TRBD1. CDR3 length equals 15 residues. Per germline, CDR1 MGHRA and CDR2 YSYEKL. The V and J ends lost 6 bases and 5 bases, in that order; junction bases with no gene match: 7.

This clone has just one count. The rearrangement uses TRBV6-1 and TRBJ2-1; no reliable D call. The ends were cut back, 4 bases at V and 4 bases at J, with 17 bases in the middle. Per the germline V gene, CDR1 is MNHNS and CDR2 is SASEGT. The CDR3 extends over 16 amino acids. The CDR3 nucleotides read TGTGCCAGCAGTGGAGAACATACCTCCCCGTACAATGAGCAGTTCTTC. Protein product: CASSGEHTSPYNEQFF.

The J gene is TRBJ1-5, the V gene TRBV6-6, with D hard to call. From germline, CDR1 is MNHNY and CDR2 SVGAGI (reference sequence). Trimming removed 4 bases from V and 7 bases from J, with 14 bases in between. This CDR3 contains 14 residues. The DNA of the CDR3 is TGTGCCAGCAGTTTTTCGGCCAGTAGCCAGCCCCAGCATTTT. Amino acids: CASSFSASSQPQHF.

To note about this clone: Sequence at one end of the junction differs from germline and may be a read error. The chain recombines TRBV5-4 with TRBJ2-7; TRBD1 or TRBD2 may be the D gene (5 bases each). This CDR3 comprises 15 residues. Germline V gene sequence: CDR1 SGHNT, CDR2 YYREEE (reference sequence). CDR3 in amino acids: CASSQEPGPPSEQYF. The DNA of the CDR3 is TGCGCCAGCAGCCAAGAGCCGGGACCACCGAGCGAGCAGTACTTC.

The rearrangement links TRBV4-3 to TRBJ1-2; 9 bases line up with TRBD1. The CDR3 spans 14 residues. CDR1 is LGHNA and CDR2 is YSLEER in the germline V gene. J gave up 6 bases and V 0 bases, and 2 bases lay outside the gene matches. CDR3 nucleotide sequence: TGCGCCAGCAGCCAAGATAACAGGGGGCATGGCTACACCTTC. Its protein product is CASSQDNRGHGYTF.

This rearrangement joins TRBV4-2 to TRBJ2-5, with no clear D. Trimming took off 4 bases at V and 2 bases at J, with 8 bases between the two ends. The CDR3 runs 13 residues. Germline CDR1 is LGHNA and CDR2 is YNFKEQ. The DNA for the CDR3 is TGTGCCAGCAGCCGAGAGACACAAGAGACCCAGTACTTC. Translated: CASSRETQETQYF.

The rearrangement links TRBV6-5 to TRBJ1-2; D unclear. The V end lost 1 base, the J end lost 3 bases, and 9 bases lay between the germline ends. The V gene's germline CDR1 is MNHEY and CDR2 SVGAGI. The CDR3 extends over 14 amino acids. The CDR3: CASSYFSGYYGYTF. CDR3 nucleotides: TGTGCCAGCAGTTACTTTTCCGGATACTATGGCTACACCTTC.

This rearrangement joins TRBV6-1 to TRBJ2-5; weak D call: TRBD1 (6 bases). CDR1 and CDR2 from the germline V gene are MNHNS and SASEGT. CDR3 length: 14 amino acids. V was shortened by 6 bases and J by 1 base, with 12 bases between the two germline ends. The CDR3 sequence is CASSRQAVQETQYF. The CDR3 DNA is TGTGCCAGCAGCCGACAGGCCGTCCAAGAGACCCAGTACTTC.

The chain has TRBV19 and TRBJ2-3; 9 bases agree with TRBD1. Trimming cost V 6 bases and J 5 bases; bases outside gene matches: 6. CDR1 and CDR2 from the germline V gene are LNHDA and SQIVND (reference sequence). The CDR3 covers 14 residues. The CDR3 region is CASSQTGGGDTQYF. The CDR3 DNA reads as TGTGCCAGTAGCCAGACAGGGGGGGGAGATACGCAGTATTTT.